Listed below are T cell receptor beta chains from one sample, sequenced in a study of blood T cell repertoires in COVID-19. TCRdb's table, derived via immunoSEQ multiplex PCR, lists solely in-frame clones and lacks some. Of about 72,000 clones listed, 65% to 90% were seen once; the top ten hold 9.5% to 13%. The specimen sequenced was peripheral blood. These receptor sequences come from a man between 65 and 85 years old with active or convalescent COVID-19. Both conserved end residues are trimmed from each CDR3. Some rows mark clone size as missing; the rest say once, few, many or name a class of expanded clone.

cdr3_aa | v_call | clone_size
SVDGQGRERPETQY | TRBV29-1 | NA
SAGGGSPNEQF | TRBV29-1 | NA
ASDRGLTSRDEQF | TRBV9 | NA
ASSIQGGQETQY | TRBV19 | once
ASSLGVSGVTDTQY | TRBV11-1 | NA
ASSFTEGGADTQY | TRBV7-7 | NA
ASSGGATLGYT | TRBV28 | NA
ASADRLGQPQH | TRBV19 | NA
ASSEGSSTNEKLF | TRBV5-5 | NA
ASSETGAGNQPQH | TRBV2 | NA
ASNEGASYEQY | TRBV19 | NA
ASRQGTKNIQY | TRBV28 | NA
ASSASGTANSPLH | TRBV5-5 | NA
ASSFSGEETQY | TRBV7-9 | NA
ASSPSRAGVGAEAF | TRBV18 | few
ASSYGASGRVGTQY | TRBV6-5 | NA
ASGVSGISYNEQF | TRBV12-5 | NA
ASSSDRGLTNEQF | TRBV7-3 | NA
ASSYGGEAF | TRBV11-2 | many
ASRSGTCYEQY | TRBV3-1/TRBV3-2 | once
ASSSRTGYNSPLH | TRBV6-6 | NA
ASGPFLRQSDTQY | TRBV3-1/TRBV3-2 | NA
ASSRRDRERADTQY | TRBV4-1 | NA
ASTRTTLNEQF | TRBV6-6 | once
ASSLVPGGIGYEQY | TRBV28 | many
ASSLEAGRYEQY | TRBV7-8 | NA
ASSQDGQPGETQY | TRBV14 | NA
ASSADGQLTGNTIY | TRBV18 | few
ATSGTGITYEQY | TRBV15 | few
ASKSGGEERGYT | TRBV28 | NA
SALGQGKSYEQY | TRBV29-1 | NA
ASSLGGGGLSYNEQF | TRBV5-4 | NA
ASSHLEAQALEQY | TRBV7-2 | NA
ASSLVLDRELDTQY | TRBV18 | once
ASSSRGAYNEQF | TRBV13 | NA
ASGRGTSQNTGELF | TRBV12-5 | NA
ASSLAGDWNYEQY | TRBV11-2 | NA
ASGGRNTEAF | TRBV12-3/TRBV12-4 | NA